These 9 T cell receptor beta chains came from one sample sequenced in a study of blood T cell repertoires in COVID-19. Method: immunoSEQ multiplex PCR; TCRdb's copy keeps in-frame clones and lacks some. The top ten hold around 1.4% of the sample, which has around 280,000 clones, approximately 86% seen once. Sequencing was performed on peripheral blood. All receptors derive from a man aged 65-85 years with acute or convalescent COVID-19.

The chain links TRBV5-1 to TRBJ1-2, with TRBD1 identical over 10 bases. V shed 2 bases, J shed 2 bases, and the junction held 6 bases outside the gene matches. The CDR3 loop spans 16 amino acids. Germline V gene lookup returns CDR1 SGHRS and CDR2 YFSETQ. The CDR3 bases are TGCGCCAGCAGCTTTGACAGGGGGCTAAAGAACTATGGCTACACCTTC. Translation: CASSFDRGLKNYGYTF.

V gene TRBV2 combines with J gene TRBJ2-1, with 13 positions matching TRBD2. Germline CDR1 reads SNHLY; CDR2 reads FYNNEI. V was pared by 6 bases and J by 4 bases, with 3 bases of the junction left unmatched. This CDR3 is built from 15 residues. CDR3 in DNA: TGTGCCAGCAGCCAGGGACTAGCGGGATACAATGAGCAGTTCTTC. Residues: CASSQGLAGYNEQFF.

The chain is built from TRBV5-1 and TRBJ2-7; 9 bases line up with TRBD1. V dropped 3 bases and J dropped 6; count of bases not matched to a gene: 7. CDR1 is SGHRS and CDR2 is YFSETQ in the germline V gene. The CDR3 consists of 14 residues. The CDR3 spells CASSSGTGISEQYF. DNA for the CDR3: TGCGCCAGCAGCTCCGGGACAGGGATCAGCGAGCAGTACTTC.

The chain links TRBV7-6 to TRBJ2-2, with 9 bases identical to TRBD1. V trimming: 5 bases; J trimming: 5 bases; junction bases outside the gene matches: 12. The CDR3 runs 17 residues. Germline V gene data show CDR1 as SGHVS and CDR2 as FNYEAQ. CDR3 nucleotide sequence: TGTGCCAGCAGCCCCTCGGCACAGGGGGCGGGGACCGGGGAGCTGTTTTTT. Its protein product is CASSPSAQGAGTGELFF.

This clone has a single count. This sequence joins TRBV18 and TRBJ1-4; D might be TRBD1 (5 bases). CDR3 length equals 15 residues. V shed 3 bases and J shed 6 bases, with 14 bases lying between them. Germline loops: CDR1 KGHSH, CDR2 LQKENI. CDR3 DNA: TGTGCCAGCTCACCTCTTGGCCAGGGTCATGAAAAACTGTTTTTT. It codes for CASSPLGQGHEKLFF.

The chain links TRBV19 to TRBJ2-7, with D perhaps matching TRBD1 (6 bases). From germline, CDR1 is LNHDA and CDR2 SQIVND (reference sequence). Trimming left V 3 bases short and J 3 bases short, with 12 bases between. The CDR3 loop spans 14 amino acids. CDR3 residues: CASSISGDIYEQYF. The DNA of the CDR3 is TGTGCCAGTAGTATTAGTGGGGACATCTACGAGCAGTACTTC.

The V call is TRBV28, the J call TRBJ2-5, with D tentatively TRBD2 (6 bases). V shed 6 bases and J shed 5 bases, with 19 bases lying between them. Germline assignment: CDR1 MDHEN and CDR2 SYDVKM. This CDR3 comprises 15 residues. CDR3 in amino acids: CASRNSGGGAETQYF. The CDR3 region has the DNA TGTGCCAGCAGGAATAGCGGTGGAGGGGCGGAGACCCAGTACTTC.

The CDR3, as DNA: TGCGCCAGCAGCTTGACTAGCGGGAATTACGAGCAGTACTTC. Translation gives CASSLTSGNYEQYF. The V gene is TRBV5-1, the J gene TRBJ2-7; 10 positions match TRBD2. Germline loops: CDR1 SGHRS, CDR2 YFSETQ. The CDR3 covers 14 residues. The ends lost 1 base at V and 4 bases at J; junction bases unmatched: 2.

The V gene is TRBV6-5, the J gene TRBJ2-7; the D gene is possibly TRBD2 (5 bases). This CDR3 has 12 residues. CDR1 and CDR2 (germline): MNHEY, SVGAGI. The ends were cut back, 2 bases at V and 7 bases at J, with 9 bases in the middle. CDR3 amino acids: CASSYVPGEQYF. The DNA for the CDR3 is TGTGCCAGCAGTTACGTTCCGGGGGAGCAGTACTTC.